Each of the 5 T cell receptor beta chains below was sequenced from the same sample in a study of T-cell memory formation after mild COVID-19. MiXCR, applied by TCRdb to the 5' RACE reads, yields one record per CDR3 protein. The sample has roughly 170,000 distinct CDR3 sequences, around a fifth seen once. The sequenced sample was PBMCs or a T cell subset sorted from them (not recorded which). The receptors come from an adult woman who had mild COVID-19 (a few samples of this study predate the infection). Cell type and time point are not known.

The J gene is TRBJ2-7, the V gene TRBV20-1; 7 bases map to TRBD2. Germline V gene data show CDR1 as DFQATT and CDR2 as SNEGSKA (reference sequence). This CDR3 has 13 amino acids. Trimming removed 3 bases from V and 2 bases from J; junction bases left unmatched: 4. The DNA of the CDR3 is TGCAGTGCTAGCGGGACTATCGCCTACGAGCAGTACTTC. Protein: CSASGTIAYEQYF.

This clonotype came up a few times. The CDR3 region is CSARRQGRDTQYF. The CDR3 DNA reads as TGCAGTGCTAGAAGACAGGGGCGTGATACGCAGTATTTT. V usage is TRBV20-1 and J usage is TRBJ2-3; 8 nucleotides match TRBD1. The junction had 4 bases not matched to a gene; V was cut back by 2 bases and J by 6 bases. The CDR3 sequence is 13 residues long. Looked up from germline, CDR1 is DFQATT and CDR2 is SNEGSKA (reference sequence).

The chain carries TRBV21-1 and TRBJ1-2; the table calls TRBD1, which could not be checked here. TRBV21-1 is reported as a pseudogene. The CDR3 is 18 amino acids. The CDR3 DNA sequence: TGTGCCAGCAGCAAAGGCAGGGAAACTGGAGCGAAGGGCTATGGCTACACCTTC. This gives the protein CASSKGRETGAKGYGYTF.

The CDR3 bases are TGCAGTGCCAAATCCCACAGGGCAGATACGCAGTATTTT. Protein: CSAKSHRADTQYF. V usage is TRBV20-1 and J usage is TRBJ2-3; D is possibly TRBD1 (6 bases). This CDR3 is 13 amino acids long. V was cut by 6 bases and J by 4 bases, with 14 bases left in between. Germline assignment: CDR1 DFQATT and CDR2 SNEGSKA (reference sequence).

This clonotype was counted a few times. V gene TRBV3-1 combines with J gene TRBJ2-5; D is uncertain. Trimming took off 0 bases at V and 1 base at J, with 12 bases between the two ends. The CDR3 is 16 amino acids. The germline V gene has CDR1 LGHDT and CDR2 YNNKEL (reference sequence). CDR3 DNA sequence: TGTGCCAGCAGCCAAGATCCAACAGATTTCCAAGAGACCCAGTACTTC. It encodes CASSQDPTDFQETQYF.